The entry that follows covers one TCR beta chain sequence. This specimen comes from a study of blood T cell repertoires in COVID-19. On the study more broadly: Material from acute and convalescent COVID-19 was sourced from the United States, Italy and Spain.

CDR1 is LNHDA and CDR2 is SQIVND in the germline V gene (reference sequence). The CDR3 runs to 14 residues. Trimming left V 2 bases short and J 4 bases short, with 8 bases between. Per the original methods: How many nucleated cells were present was estimated from reference gene primer amplification. Only in-frame clones appear in the TCRdb table, and some are missing; sequencing was by immunoSEQ multiplex PCR. Clone size and V and J calls were adopted from that table, with D and trimming inferred from the DNA. The sample holds 220,000 or so clones, about 85% seen once. Sequenced sample: peripheral blood. The sequence derives from a woman aged 50 to 60 with COVID-19, enrolled during active disease. The gene calls are TRBV19 and TRBJ2-2, with D uncertain. This chain's CDR3 is CASSITRFTGELFF. CDR3 DNA sequence: TGTGCCAGTAGTATAACGAGGTTCACCGGGGAGCTGTTTTTT.